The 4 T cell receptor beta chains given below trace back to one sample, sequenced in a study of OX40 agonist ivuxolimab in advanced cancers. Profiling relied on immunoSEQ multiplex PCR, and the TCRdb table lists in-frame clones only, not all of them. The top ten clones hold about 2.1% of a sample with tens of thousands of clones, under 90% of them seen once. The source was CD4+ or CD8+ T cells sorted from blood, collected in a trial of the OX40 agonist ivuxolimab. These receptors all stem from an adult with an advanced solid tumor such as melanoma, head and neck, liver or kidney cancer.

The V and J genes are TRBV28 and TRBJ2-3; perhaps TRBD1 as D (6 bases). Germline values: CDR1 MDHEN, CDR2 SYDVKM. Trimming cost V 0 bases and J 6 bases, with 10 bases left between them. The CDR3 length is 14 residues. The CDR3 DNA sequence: TGTGCCAGCAGTTTATGGGGGGCAGCTGATACGCAGTATTTT. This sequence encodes CASSLWGAADTQYF.

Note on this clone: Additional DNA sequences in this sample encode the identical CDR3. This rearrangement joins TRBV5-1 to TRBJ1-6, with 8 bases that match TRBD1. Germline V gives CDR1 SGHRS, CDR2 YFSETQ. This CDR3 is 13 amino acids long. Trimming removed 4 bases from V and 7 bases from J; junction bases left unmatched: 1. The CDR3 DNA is TGCGCCAGCAGCGGACAGGGAAATTCACCCCTCCACTTT. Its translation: CASSGQGNSPLHF.

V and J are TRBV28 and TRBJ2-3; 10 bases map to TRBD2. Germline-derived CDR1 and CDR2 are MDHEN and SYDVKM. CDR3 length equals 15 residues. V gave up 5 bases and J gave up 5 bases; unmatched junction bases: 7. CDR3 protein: CASSQAGGKGDTQYF. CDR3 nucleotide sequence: TGTGCCAGCAGTCAAGCGGGAGGGAAAGGAGATACGCAGTATTTT.

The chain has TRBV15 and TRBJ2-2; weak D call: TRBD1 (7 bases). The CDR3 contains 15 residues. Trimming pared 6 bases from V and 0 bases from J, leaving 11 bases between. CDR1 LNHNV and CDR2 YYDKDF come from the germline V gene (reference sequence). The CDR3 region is CATRRGTANTGELFF. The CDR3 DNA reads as TGTGCCACCAGGCGCGGGACAGCGAACACCGGGGAGCTGTTTTTT.